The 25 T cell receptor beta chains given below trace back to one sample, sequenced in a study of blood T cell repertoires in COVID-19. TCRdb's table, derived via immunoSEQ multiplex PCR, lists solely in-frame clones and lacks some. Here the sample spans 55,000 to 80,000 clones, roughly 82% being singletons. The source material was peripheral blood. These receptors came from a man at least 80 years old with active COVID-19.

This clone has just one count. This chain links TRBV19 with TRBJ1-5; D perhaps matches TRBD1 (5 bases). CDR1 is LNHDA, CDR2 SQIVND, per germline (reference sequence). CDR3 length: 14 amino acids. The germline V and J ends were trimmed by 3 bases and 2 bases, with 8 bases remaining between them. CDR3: CASSIWGGNQPQHF. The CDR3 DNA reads TGTGCCAGTAGTATTTGGGGCGGCAATCAGCCCCAGCATTTT.

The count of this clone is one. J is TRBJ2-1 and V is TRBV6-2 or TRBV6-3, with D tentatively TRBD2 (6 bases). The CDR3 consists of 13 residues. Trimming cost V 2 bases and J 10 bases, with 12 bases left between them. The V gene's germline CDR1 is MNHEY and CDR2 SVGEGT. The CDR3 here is CASSYGNRGEQFF. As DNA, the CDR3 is TGTGCCAGCAGTTACGGAAACCGGGGGGAGCAGTTCTTC.

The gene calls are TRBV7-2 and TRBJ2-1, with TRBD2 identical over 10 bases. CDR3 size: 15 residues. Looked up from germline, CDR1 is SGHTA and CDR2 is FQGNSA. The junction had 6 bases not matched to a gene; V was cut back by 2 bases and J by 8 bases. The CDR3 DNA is TGTGCCAGCAGCTTACAGCGGGGGGGCATCGATGAGCAGTTCTTC. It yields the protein CASSLQRGGIDEQFF.

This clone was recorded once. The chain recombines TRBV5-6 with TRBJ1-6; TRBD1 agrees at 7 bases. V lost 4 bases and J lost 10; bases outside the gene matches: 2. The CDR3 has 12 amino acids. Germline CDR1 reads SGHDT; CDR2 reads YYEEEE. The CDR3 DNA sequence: TGTGCCAGCAGCGGGACAGTCTCACCCCTCCACTTT. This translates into CASSGTVSPLHF. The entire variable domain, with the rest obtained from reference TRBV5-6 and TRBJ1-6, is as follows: DAGVTQSPTHLIKTRGQQVTLRCSPKSGHDTVSWYQQALGQGPQFIFQYYEEEERQRGNFPDRFSGHQFPNYSSELNVNALLLGDSALYLCASSGTVSPLHFGNGTRLTVT.

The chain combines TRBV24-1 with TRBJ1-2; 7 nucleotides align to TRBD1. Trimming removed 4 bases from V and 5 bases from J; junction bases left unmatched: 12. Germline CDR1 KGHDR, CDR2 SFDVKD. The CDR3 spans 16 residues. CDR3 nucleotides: TGTGCCACCAGTGACCCCTCGACAGGGTCCCCATATGGCTACACCTTC. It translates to CATSDPSTGSPYGYTF.

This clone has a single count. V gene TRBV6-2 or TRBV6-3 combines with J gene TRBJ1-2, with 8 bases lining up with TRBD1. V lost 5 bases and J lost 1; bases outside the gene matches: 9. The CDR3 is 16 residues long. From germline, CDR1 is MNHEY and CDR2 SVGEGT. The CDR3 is CASSAPQGAFNYGYTF. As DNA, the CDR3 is TGTGCCAGCAGTGCCCCTCAGGGGGCGTTTAACTATGGCTACACCTTC.

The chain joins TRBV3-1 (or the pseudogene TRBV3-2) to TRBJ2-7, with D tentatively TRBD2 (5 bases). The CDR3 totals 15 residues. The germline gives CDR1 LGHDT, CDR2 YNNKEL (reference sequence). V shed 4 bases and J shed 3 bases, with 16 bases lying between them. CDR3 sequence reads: CASSPNAGMGYEQYF. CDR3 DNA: TGTGCCAGCAGCCCCAATGCGGGTATGGGCTACGAGCAGTACTTC.

Here the CDR3 reads CASSRTDSPLHF. In DNA, the CDR3 is TGTGCCAGCAGCCGAACAGATTCACCCCTCCACTTT. The chain has TRBV14 and TRBJ1-6, with D uncertain. This CDR3 is built from 12 residues. V was clipped by 4 bases and J by 8 bases, with 6 bases between them. In germline, CDR1 is SGHDN, CDR2 FVKESK. Based on the CDR3 plus reference TRBV14 and TRBJ1-6, the full variable domain is EAGVTQFPSHSVIEKGQTVTLRCDPISGHDNLYWYRRVMGKEIKFLLHFVKESKQDESGMPNNRFLAERTGGTYSTLKVQPAELEDSGVYFCASSRTDSPLHFGNGTRLTVT.

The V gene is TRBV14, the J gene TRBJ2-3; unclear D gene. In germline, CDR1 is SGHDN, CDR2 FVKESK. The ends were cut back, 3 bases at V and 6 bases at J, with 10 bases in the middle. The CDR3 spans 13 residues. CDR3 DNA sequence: TGTGCCAGCAGCCAGCGCACAGCCGATACGCAGTATTTT. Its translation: CASSQRTADTQYF.

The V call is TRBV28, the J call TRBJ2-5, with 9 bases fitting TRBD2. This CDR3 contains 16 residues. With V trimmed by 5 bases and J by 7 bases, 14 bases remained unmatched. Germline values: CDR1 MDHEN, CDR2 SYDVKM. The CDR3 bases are TGTGCCAGCAGTCCCCGGATTCTAGCGGGGACCCGGACCCAGTACTTC. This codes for CASSPRILAGTRTQYF. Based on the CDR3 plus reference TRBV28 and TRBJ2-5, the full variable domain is DVKVTQSSRYLVKRTGEKVFLECVQDMDHENMFWYRQDPGLGLRLIYFSYDVKMKEKGDIPEGYSVSREKKERFSLILESASTNQTSMYLCASSPRILAGTRTQYFGPGTRLLVL.

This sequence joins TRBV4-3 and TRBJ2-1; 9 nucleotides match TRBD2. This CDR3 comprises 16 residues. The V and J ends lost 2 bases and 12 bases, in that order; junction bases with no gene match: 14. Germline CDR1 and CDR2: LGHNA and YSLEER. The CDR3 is CASSQYAVGTSLGQFF. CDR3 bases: TGCGCCAGCAGCCAATACGCAGTAGGGACTAGCCTGGGGCAGTTCTTC.

This CDR3 is CATSDPDREETQYF. CDR3 bases: TGTGCCACCAGTGACCCGGACAGGGAGGAGACCCAGTACTTC. The rearrangement joins TRBV24-1 to TRBJ2-5; 8 bases are shared with TRBD1. Germline trimming cut 4 bases from V and 5 bases from J; bases unmatched to any gene: 5. CDR3 length equals 14 residues. The germline V gene has CDR1 KGHDR and CDR2 SFDVKD.

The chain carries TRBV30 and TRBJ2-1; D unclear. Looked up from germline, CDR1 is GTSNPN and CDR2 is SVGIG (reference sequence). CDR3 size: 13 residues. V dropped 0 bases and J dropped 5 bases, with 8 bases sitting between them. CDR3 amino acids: CAWSVASHNEQFF. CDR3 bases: TGTGCCTGGAGTGTGGCCTCGCACAATGAGCAGTTCTTC. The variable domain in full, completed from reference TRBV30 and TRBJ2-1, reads SQTIHQWPATLVQPVGSPLSLECTVEGTSNPNLYWYRQAAGRGLQLLFYSVGIGQISSEVPQNLSASRPQDRQFILSSKKLLLSDSGFYLCAWSVASHNEQFFGPGTRLTVL.

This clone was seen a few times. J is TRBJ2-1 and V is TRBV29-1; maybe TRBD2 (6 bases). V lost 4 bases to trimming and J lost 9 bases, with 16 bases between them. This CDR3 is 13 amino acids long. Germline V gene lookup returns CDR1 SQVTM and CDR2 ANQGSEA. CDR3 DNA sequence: TGCAGCGTTGGGGCAGGGAGGTTGGGTGAGCAGTTCTTC. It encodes CSVGAGRLGEQFF.

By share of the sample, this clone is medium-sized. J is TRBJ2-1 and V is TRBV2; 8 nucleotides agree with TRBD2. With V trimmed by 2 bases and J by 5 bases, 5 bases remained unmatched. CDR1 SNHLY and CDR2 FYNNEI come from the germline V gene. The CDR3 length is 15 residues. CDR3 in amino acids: CASSEPGGAHNEQFF. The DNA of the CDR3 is TGTGCCAGCAGTGAACCCGGGGGGGCTCACAATGAGCAGTTCTTC.

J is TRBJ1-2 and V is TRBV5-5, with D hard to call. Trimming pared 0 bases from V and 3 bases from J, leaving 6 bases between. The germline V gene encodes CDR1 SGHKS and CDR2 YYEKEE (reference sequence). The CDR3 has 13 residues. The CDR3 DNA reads TGTGCCAGCAGCTTGGCTACGGACTATGGCTACACCTTC. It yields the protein CASSLATDYGYTF.

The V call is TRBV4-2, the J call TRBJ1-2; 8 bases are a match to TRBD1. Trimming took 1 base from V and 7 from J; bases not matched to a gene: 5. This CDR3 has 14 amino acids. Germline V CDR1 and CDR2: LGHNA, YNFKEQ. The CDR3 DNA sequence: TGTGCCAGCAGCCAAGGAATACAGGGGGGTGGCTACACCTTC. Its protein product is CASSQGIQGGGYTF.

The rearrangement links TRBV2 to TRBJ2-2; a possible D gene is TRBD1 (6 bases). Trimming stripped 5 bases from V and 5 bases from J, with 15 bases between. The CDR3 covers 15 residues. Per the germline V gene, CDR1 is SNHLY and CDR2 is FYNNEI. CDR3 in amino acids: CASSRGQTLTGELFF. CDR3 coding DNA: TGTGCCAGCAGTCGTGGACAGACTCTGACCGGGGAGCTGTTTTTT. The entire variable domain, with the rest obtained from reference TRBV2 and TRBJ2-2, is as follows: EPEVTQTPSHQVTQMGQEVILRCVPISNHLYFYWYRQILGQKVEFLVSFYNNEISEKSEIFDDQFSVERPDGSNFTLKIRSTKLEDSAMYFCASSRGQTLTGELFFGEGSRLTVL.

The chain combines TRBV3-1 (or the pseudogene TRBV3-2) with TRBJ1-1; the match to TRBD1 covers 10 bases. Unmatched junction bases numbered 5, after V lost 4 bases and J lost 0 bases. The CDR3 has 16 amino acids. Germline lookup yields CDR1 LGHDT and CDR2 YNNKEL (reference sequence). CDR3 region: CASSRGTGVMNTEAFF. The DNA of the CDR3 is TGTGCCAGCAGCCGAGGGACAGGGGTCATGAACACTGAAGCTTTCTTT.

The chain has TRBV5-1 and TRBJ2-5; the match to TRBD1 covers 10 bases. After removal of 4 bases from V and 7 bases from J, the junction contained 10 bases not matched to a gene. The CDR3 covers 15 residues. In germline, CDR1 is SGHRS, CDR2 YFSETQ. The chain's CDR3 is CASSRDSGQGGTQYF. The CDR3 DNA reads TGCGCCAGCAGCCGGGATTCCGGACAGGGGGGGACCCAGTACTTC.

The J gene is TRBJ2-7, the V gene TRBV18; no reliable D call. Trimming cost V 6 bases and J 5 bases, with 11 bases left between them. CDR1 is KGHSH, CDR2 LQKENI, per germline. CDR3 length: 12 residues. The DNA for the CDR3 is TGTGCCAGCTCCCGGGTTGGCCACGAGCAGTACTTC. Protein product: CASSRVGHEQYF. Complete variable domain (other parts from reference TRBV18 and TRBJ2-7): NAGVMQNPRHLVRRRGQEARLRCSPMKGHSHVYWYRQLPEEGLKFMVYLQKENIIDESGMPKERFSAEFPKEGPSILRIQQVVRGDSAAYFCASSRVGHEQYFGPGTRLTVT.

As DNA, the CDR3 is TGTGCCAGCAGCCCCCGGGACAGGGGCGAATATGGTAATTCACCCCTCCACTTT. Its protein product is CASSPRDRGEYGNSPLHF. The rearrangement uses TRBV4-2 and TRBJ1-6; 10 bases are shared with TRBD1. The germline V gene encodes CDR1 LGHNA and CDR2 YNFKEQ. J gave up 6 bases and V 4 bases, and 12 bases lay outside the gene matches. The CDR3 length is 18 residues.

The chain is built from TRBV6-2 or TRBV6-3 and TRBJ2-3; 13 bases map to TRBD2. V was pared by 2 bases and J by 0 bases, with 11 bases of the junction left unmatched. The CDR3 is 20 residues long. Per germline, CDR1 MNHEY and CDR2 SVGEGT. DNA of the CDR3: TGTGCCAGCAGTTACCGATCCGGGACTAGCGGGATTATCAGCACAGATACGCAGTATTTT. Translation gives CASSYRSGTSGIISTDTQYF.

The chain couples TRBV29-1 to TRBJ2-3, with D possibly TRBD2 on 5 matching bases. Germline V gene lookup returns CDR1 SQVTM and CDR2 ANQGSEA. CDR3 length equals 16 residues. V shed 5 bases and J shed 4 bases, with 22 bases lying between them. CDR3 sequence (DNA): TGCAGCGTTTCCACCCAACTCGGAGGAGGTTCAGATACGCAGTATTTT. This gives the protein CSVSTQLGGGSDTQYF.

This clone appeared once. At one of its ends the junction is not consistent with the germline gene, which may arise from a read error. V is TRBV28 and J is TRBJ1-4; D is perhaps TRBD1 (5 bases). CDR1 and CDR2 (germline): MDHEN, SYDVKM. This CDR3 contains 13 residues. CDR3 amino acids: CASSFGTSEKLFF. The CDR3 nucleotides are TGTGCCAGCAGTTTTGGGACTAGTGAAAAACTGTTTTTT.